The table lists the clone carrying this TCR beta chain with a few counts. Its antigen is as yet unknown. Unique molecular identifiers were used to barcode this TCRbeta library. TCRdb reprocessed the PCR reads with MiXCR, giving one entry per CDR3 protein. The sample records just over 950,000 distinct CDR3 sequences, about 30% being singletons. This record comes from a study of T-cell reconstitution after alpha-beta-depleted transplantation in children. Trimming cost V 6 bases and J 5 bases; bases outside gene matches: 6. The CDR3 is made up of 14 amino acids. Study conclusions and caveats: Approximately two months post-transplant, alpha-beta T cells reportedly originated from several hundred expanded graft clones. The origin of high day-60 TCRbeta diversity in some patients lay in surviving recipient T cells and thymic progenitors. T-cell numbers and diversity, one year after transplant, stemmed largely from T cells that were newly produced.

The sample in question was PBMCs, mostly from graft donor cells, obtained 360 days after TCRalphabeta/CD19-depleted stem cell transplant. The chain uses TRBV12-3 or TRBV12-4 and TRBJ2-2; TRBD1 matches 7 bases. The receptor was derived from a boy in the first two years of life who had a stem cell transplant for SCID, so the T cells may come from the graft donor. CDR3 sequence (DNA): TGTGCCAGCAGGGTACAGGGGTATACCGGGGAGCTGTTTTTT. It is translated as CASRVQGYTGELFF.